These T cell receptor beta chains were read from a single sample in a study of vaccination effects on CD4 cells after COVID-19. Generated by immunoSEQ multiplex PCR, the TCRdb table keeps only in-frame clones and is missing some. Of about 55,000 clones listed, around 68% are singletons. These TCRs' antigens remain unknown. The material sequenced was CD4+ T cells from PBMCs cultured with SARS-CoV-2 spike peptides, taken before COVID-19 vaccination. These receptors were obtained from a human donor who received a COVID-19 vaccine. Each CDR3 is given with its conserved first and last residue.

v_gene	j_gene	CDR3aa
TRBV6-5	TRBJ1-2	CASSFRDRLSNYGYTF
TRBV30	TRBJ1-2	CAWRARLINYGYTF
TRBV5-8	TRBJ2-7	CASSPSTSRGGEQYF
TRBV6-4	TRBJ2-6	CASRGSGANVLTF
TRBV15	TRBJ1-6	CATSWGRNNSPLHF
TRBV11-2	TRBJ1-6	CASSLDGTGASPLHF
TRBV24-1	TRBJ1-1	CAPRLGAEDTEAFF
TRBV5-4	TRBJ2-7	CASSYGTSGYEQYF
TRBV3-1/TRBV3-2	TRBJ2-1	CASSRTGAPYNEQFF
TRBV9	TRBJ2-1	CASSPGLAGVKRDEQFF
TRBV5-4	TRBJ2-1	CASSFQGGNEQFF
TRBV3-1/TRBV3-2	TRBJ2-3	CASSQVEADTQYF
TRBV11-3	TRBJ2-5	CASSLSTGWGKETQYF
TRBV18	TRBJ1-6	CASSEVGQGNNSPLHF
TRBV5-1	TRBJ2-7	CASHRGSSYEQYF
TRBV12-3/TRBV12-4	TRBJ1-1	CASRTGVNTEAFF
TRBV11-1	TRBJ1-6	CASSLFESPLHF
TRBV3-1/TRBV3-2	TRBJ1-2	CASSYDGGQGYTF
TRBV2	TRBJ2-2	CASSPGQGRTGELFF
TRBV5-1	TRBJ2-6	CASSEGRVSGANVLTF
TRBV5-8	TRBJ2-7	CASRPGLRVPYEQYF
TRBV12-5	TRBJ2-1	CASGLVLDRVTHNEQFF
TRBV21-1	TRBJ2-2	CASSKADGPDTGELFF
TRBV3-1/TRBV3-2	TRBJ1-3	CASSQAPVTFSGNTIYF
TRBV2	TRBJ1-1	CASSIRGRSTEAFF
TRBV30	TRBJ2-4	CAWSVRTSWAKNIQYF
TRBV10-3	TRBJ2-6	CAISEPRVTGANVLTF
TRBV4-1	TRBJ2-2	CASSQGRGRRVGELFF
TRBV28	TRBJ2-7	CASSLVFGALSYEQYF
TRBV20-1	TRBJ2-1	CSASGLAHYNEQFF
TRBV6-2/TRBV6-3	TRBJ1-1	CASSFSIMNTEAFF
TRBV15	TRBJ1-5	CATSRWNQPQHF
TRBV30	TRBJ1-4	CAWLGQGSNEKLFF
TRBV9	TRBJ1-2	CASSTTADLLYGYTF
TRBV5-1	TRBJ1-1	CASSSLDRAGTEAFF
TRBV18	TRBJ1-3	CASSPTPVTGGSGNTIYF
TRBV5-1	TRBJ2-1	CASSSGTTNNEQFF
TRBV7-9	TRBJ2-7	CATPKPGAYEQYF
TRBV7-9	TRBJ1-6	CASSLARGAGSPLHF
TRBV25-1	TRBJ2-5	CASSAARGETQYF
TRBV7-9	TRBJ2-7	CASSLAEGRRSYEQYF
TRBV5-4	TRBJ2-5	CASSLRLAGGQETQYF
TRBV28	TRBJ1-2	CASRIPGNYGYTF
TRBV5-8	TRBJ2-2	CASSLWAGGVTGELFF
TRBV5-6	TRBJ2-6	CASSFGEGAGANVLTF
TRBV7-6	TRBJ2-1	CASSLSIRGPNEQFF
TRBV2	TRBJ2-3	CASSPPFTDTQYF
TRBV5-5	TRBJ2-7	CASTAAPYEQYF
TRBV27	TRBJ2-1	CASSLSGQPGREQFF
TRBV5-1	TRBJ2-3	CASSRTNTDTQYF
TRBV18	TRBJ1-2	CASTGQGIPYGYTF
TRBV27	TRBJ2-1	CASRTLNEQFF